This TCR beta chain came from a study of HIV-infected patients and healthy controls. Broader study findings: HIV+ repertoires were severely depleted of MAIT alpha-chain CDR3s, unlike healthy controls. HIV-infected repertoires had significantly higher mean Gini indices than controls, possibly reflecting oligoclonality.

The table lists this clonotype with many counts. Antigen: not known. 500 ng RNA was reverse transcribed with alpha and beta constant-region primers. Using multiplexing indices, alpha and beta chain libraries were generated apart by chain-specific third strand synthesis. TCRdb itself ran the 5' RACE reads through MiXCR, one entry per CDR3 protein. The profile shows under 15,000 distinct CDR3 sequences, roughly 10% of them singletons. No cell fractionation was done, so the repertoire covers all unsorted peripheral blood T cells. V lost 4 bases to trimming and J lost 0 bases, with 10 bases between them. Germline CDR1 reads MNHNS; CDR2 reads SASEGT. The length of the CDR3 is 15 residues.

The sample was blood. The clonotype was recovered from an adult in good health. The chain couples TRBV6-1 to TRBJ2-1; D call uncertain. The CDR3 coding sequence is TGTGCCAGCAGTGGGTGGGGAAACTCCTACAATGAGCAGTTCTTC. It encodes CASSGWGNSYNEQFF.